The T cell receptor beta chain described here comes from a study of CD4 T cells in relation to SARS-CoV-2 and coronaviruses. About the study: Shared crossreactive spike epitopes were mapped to their HLA restriction.

About this clone itself: Its specificity is not known.

V lost 3 bases and J lost 4, with 13 bases in between. CDR3 length: 14 residues. Germline CDR1 is KGHSH and CDR2 is LQKENI. Some clones are missing from TCRdb's copy, which holds only in-frame ones; the method was immunoSEQ multiplex PCR. The table shows approximately 50,000 clones, with approximately 90% occurring only once. Broader study findings: Around two thirds of donors had memory CD4+ clonotypes crossrecognizing SARS-CoV-2 and common cold coronavirus spike. The cross-reactivity analysis covered only spike protein, not other viral proteins. No donor gave both pre-pandemic and post-infection samples.

The sequenced sample was naive CD4+ T cells from PBMCs. Subset reported: naive CD4+ T cells isolated by negative enrichment. The clonotype was recovered from an adult with COVID-19. V is TRBV18 and J is TRBJ2-7; no reliable D call. CDR3 in DNA: TGTGCCAGCTCACCCACACCCTCTTCTTACGAGCAGTACTTC. It encodes CASSPTPSSYEQYF.